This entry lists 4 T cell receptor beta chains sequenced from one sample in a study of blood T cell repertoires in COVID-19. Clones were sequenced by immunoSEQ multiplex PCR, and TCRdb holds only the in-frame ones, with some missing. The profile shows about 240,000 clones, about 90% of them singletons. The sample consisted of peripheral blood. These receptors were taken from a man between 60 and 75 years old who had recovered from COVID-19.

CDR3 sequence: CASSSFGGATGELFF. The CDR3 DNA follows: TGTGCCAGCAGTTCGTTTGGGGGGGCCACCGGGGAGCTGTTTTTT. The V gene is TRBV27, the J gene TRBJ2-2; D is possibly TRBD2 (7 bases). This CDR3 region has 15 residues. Germline V lookup: CDR1 MNHEY, CDR2 SMNVEV (reference sequence). V gave up 4 bases and J gave up 4 bases, with 13 bases separating them.

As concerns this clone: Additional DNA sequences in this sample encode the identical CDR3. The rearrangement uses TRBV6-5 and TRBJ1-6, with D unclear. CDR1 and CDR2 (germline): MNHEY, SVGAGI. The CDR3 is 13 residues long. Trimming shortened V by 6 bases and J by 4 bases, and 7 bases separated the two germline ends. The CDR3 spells CASRRSYNSPLHF. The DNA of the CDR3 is TGTGCCAGCAGACGGAGTTATAATTCACCCCTCCACTTT.

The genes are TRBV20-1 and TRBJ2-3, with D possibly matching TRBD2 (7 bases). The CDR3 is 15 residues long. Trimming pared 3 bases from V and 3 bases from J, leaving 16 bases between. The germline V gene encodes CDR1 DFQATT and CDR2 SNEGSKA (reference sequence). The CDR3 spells CSASLRRGPTDTQYF. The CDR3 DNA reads TGCAGTGCTAGTCTCCGGCGGGGGCCGACAGATACGCAGTATTTT.

The CDR3 nucleotides read TGTGCCAGCCAACATGGACAGCTCCTAGCCAAAAACATTCAGTACTTC. This codes for CASQHGQLLAKNIQYF. The chain recombines TRBV28 with TRBJ2-4; D perhaps matches TRBD1 (6 bases). The CDR3 loop spans 16 amino acids. V lost 8 bases and J 0 bases, leaving 17 bases between the germline ends. Germline V CDR1 and CDR2: MDHEN, SYDVKM.